This T cell receptor (beta chain) was recorded in a study of blood T cell repertoires in COVID-19. Study summary: Samples came from the United States, Italy and Spain, spanning acute and convalescent COVID-19. PBMCs, B-cell-depleted T cells, or T cells provided the cDNA or gDNA that made up the material.

Study processing details: Researchers report that nucleated cell counts were estimated from reference gene primer amplification. Measured with immunoSEQ multiplex PCR; TCRdb has only the in-frame clones, and not every one. The D gene and trimming were derived from the DNA, and the V and J assignments and clone size from that table. In the table there are about 50,000 clones, more than 85% of which are singletons. In germline, CDR1 is ENHRY, CDR2 SYGVKD. The CDR3 runs to 14 residues. With V trimmed by 5 bases and J by 5 bases, 4 bases remained unmatched. The sequencing input was peripheral blood. The TCR originated in a woman of 80 years or more with acute or convalescent COVID-19. J is TRBJ1-4 and V is TRBV10-3; 8 bases agree with TRBD1. The CDR3 DNA follows: TGTGCCATCAGTCAGGGGGCGTTGAATGAAAAACTGTTTTTT. This translates into CAISQGALNEKLFF.